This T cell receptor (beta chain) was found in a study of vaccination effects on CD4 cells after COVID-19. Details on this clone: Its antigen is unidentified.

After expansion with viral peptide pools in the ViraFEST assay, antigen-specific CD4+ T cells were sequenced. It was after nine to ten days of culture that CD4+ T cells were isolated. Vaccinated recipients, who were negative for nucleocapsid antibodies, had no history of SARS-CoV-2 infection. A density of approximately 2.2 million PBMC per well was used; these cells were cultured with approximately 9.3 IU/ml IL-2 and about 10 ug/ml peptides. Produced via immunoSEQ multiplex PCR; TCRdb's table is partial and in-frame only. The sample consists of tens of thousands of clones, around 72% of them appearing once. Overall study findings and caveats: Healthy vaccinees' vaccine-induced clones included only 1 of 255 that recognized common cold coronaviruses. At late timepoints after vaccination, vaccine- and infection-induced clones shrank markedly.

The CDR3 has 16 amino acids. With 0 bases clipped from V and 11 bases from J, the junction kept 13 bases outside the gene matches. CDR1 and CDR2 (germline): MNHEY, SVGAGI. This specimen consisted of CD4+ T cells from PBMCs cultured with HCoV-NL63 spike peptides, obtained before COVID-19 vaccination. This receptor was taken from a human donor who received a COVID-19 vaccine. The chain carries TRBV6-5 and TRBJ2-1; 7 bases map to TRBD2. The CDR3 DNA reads TGTGCCAGCAGTTACTCAGTGACTAGCCCAACCGGTCAGCAGTTCTTC. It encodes CASSYSVTSPTGQQFF.